This is a list of T cell receptor beta chains from one sample in a study of cytomegalovirus exposure and HLA in healthy donors. Sequenced by immunoSEQ multiplex PCR; TCRdb stores in-frame clones only, minus some. The repertoire holds over 100,000 clones, with approximately 75% as singletons. Sequencing was done on a sample of PBMCs. The receptor source for this set is a man aged 45-65 years in good health and CMV-seropositive. CDR3s include the opening cysteine and the closing phenylalanine or tryptophan. Each record gives: V gene, clone size, J gene, CDR3 length, D gene, CDR3 protein, CDR3 DNA. The D gene is left open where the match is weak. Size tells how often a clone was seen (once, few, many) or the class of an expanded clone, and some rows leave it out.

>TRBV7-9|-|TRBJ2-3|15|TRBD1
CASSWYRGSTDTQYF
TGTGCCAGCAGCTGGTACAGGGGTTCCACAGATACGCAGTATTTT
>TRBV7-7|-|TRBJ2-2|14|TRBD1
CASSLGQGTGELSF
TGTGCTAGCAGCCTGGGACAGGGGACCGGGGAGCTGTCTTTT
>TRBV10-3|-|TRBJ2-7|14|-
CAITPTGGTNEQYF
TGTGCCATCACCCCCACGGGGGGCACGAACGAGCAGTACTTC
>TRBV25-1|-|TRBJ2-1|17|-
CASSESQLGAGDNEQFF
TGTGCCAGCAGTGAATCCCAATTAGGAGCGGGTGACAATGAGCAGTTCTTC
>TRBV29-1|-|TRBJ2-5|13|TRBD1
CSVLGGGDRAQYF
TGCAGCGTCTTGGGTGGCGGCGACAGGGCCCAGTACTTC
>TRBV6-6|-|TRBJ1-1|14|-
CASSSRGENTEAFF
TGTGCCAGCAGTAGCCGCGGGGAGAACACTGAAGCTTTCTTT
>TRBV7-2|-|TRBJ2-3|15|TRBD2
CASSRTSGSPDTQYF
TGTGCCAGCAGCCGGACTAGCGGCTCCCCAGATACGCAGTATTTT
>TRBV5-1|few|TRBJ1-2|14|TRBD1
CASSLEGAGYGYTF
TGCGCCAGCAGCTTGGAGGGGGCGGGCTATGGCTACACCTTC
>TRBV5-4|-|TRBJ1-2|14|-
CASSIPDRAGGYTF
TGTGCCAGCAGCATCCCCGACAGAGCGGGCGGCTACACCTTC
>TRBV13|-|TRBJ2-1|13|-
CASSSPSDNEQFF
TGTGCCAGCAGCTCGCCTAGCGACAATGAGCAGTTCTTC
>TRBV14|-|TRBJ2-3|15|-
CASSGRTSWPDTQYF
TGTGCCAGCAGCGGCAGAACTAGTTGGCCAGATACGCAGTATTTT
>TRBV5-4|-|TRBJ1-2|14|-
CATNRGGRSYGYTF
TGTGCCACCAATCGGGGGGGCCGTTCGTATGGCTACACCTTC
>TRBV4-2|-|TRBJ1-2|13|-
CASSQDRGGGYTF
TGTGCCAGCAGCCAAGATAGGGGCGGTGGCTACACCTTC
>TRBV5-5|few|TRBJ1-5|13|-
CASSSEGNQPQHF
TGTGCCAGCAGCTCGGAGGGAAATCAGCCCCAGCATTTT
>TRBV4-2|once|TRBJ2-3|17|-
CASSRFLAGGGPRTQYF
TGTGCCAGCAGCCGATTTTTAGCGGGCGGGGGCCCCCGGACGCAGTATTTT
>TRBV5-6|medium-sized|TRBJ2-7|14|-
CASSPPQFRGEQYF
TGTGCCAGCAGCCCGCCCCAATTTAGGGGCGAGCAGTACTTC
>TRBV6-6|once|TRBJ1-1|14|-
CASTQQGWATEAFF
TGTGCCAGCACCCAGCAGGGTTGGGCCACTGAAGCTTTCTTT
>TRBV18|-|TRBJ2-7|14|TRBD1
CASSTETGGGEQYF
TGTGCCAGCTCAACTGAGACAGGGGGAGGCGAGCAGTACTTC
>TRBV11-2|-|TRBJ2-6|17|TRBD1
CASSLGQGGSGANVLTF
TGTGCCAGCAGCTTAGGACAGGGGGGCTCTGGGGCCAACGTCCTGACTTTC
>TRBV10-1|-|TRBJ2-1|14|-
CASSKTSSYNEQFF
TGCGCCAGCAGCAAGACAAGTTCCTACAATGAGCAGTTCTTC
>TRBV10-3|-|TRBJ2-2|16|TRBD1
CAISESGTGKTGELFF
TGTGCCATCAGTGAGTCGGGGACAGGGAAAACCGGGGAGCTGTTTTTT
>TRBV27|-|TRBJ2-7|15|-
CASRSSVSSSYEQYF
TGTGCCAGCAGATCTAGCGTCTCGAGCTCCTACGAGCAGTACTTC